The clone carrying this T cell receptor (beta chain) was seen just once. The target antigen is unknown. Data came from immunoSEQ multiplex PCR; TCRdb stores just in-frame clones and leaves some out. The sample records over 120,000 clones, 85% to 95% being singletons. These data originate in a study of graft-versus-host responses after intestinal transplantation. Looking at the study overall: After anti-thymocyte globulin induction, recipients took tacrolimus and steroids for approximately three years.

V dropped 1 base and J dropped 2 bases, with 9 bases sitting between them. The CDR3 has 14 residues. The germline V gene has CDR1 SGHAT and CDR2 FQNNGV. The study, taken as a whole, reports: The highest levels of circulating GvH clones went along with early declines in HvG clones after transplant. GvH clones turned up in recipient marrow; some had shown up first in ileum or blood.

This rearrangement joins TRBV11-2 to TRBJ2-7, with D hard to call. The origin of this receptor is a human donor who received an intestinal transplant. The source material was unstimulated CD4+ T cells sorted from spleen or lymph node cells, sampled before intestinal transplant. The CDR3 loop reads CASSLGAQAYEQYF. The DNA for the CDR3 is TGTGCCAGCAGCTTAGGGGCTCAAGCCTACGAGCAGTACTTC.